Reported below is one TCR beta chain. The sample originates from a study of blood T cell repertoires in COVID-19. Study-level background: PBMCs, B-cell-depleted T cells, or T cells provided the cDNA or gDNA that made up the material.

V was clipped by 6 bases and J by 0 bases; unmatched bases: 4. Germline lookup yields CDR1 LNHDA and CDR2 SQIVND (reference sequence). The CDR3 runs to 15 residues. Profiling relied on immunoSEQ multiplex PCR, and the TCRdb table lists in-frame clones only, not all of them. The sample comprises more than 50,000 clones, roughly 90% of which are singletons, and about 12% rests with the top ten. The receptor's source is a man aged 60-69 years with active COVID-19. V gene TRBV19 combines with J gene TRBJ1-3; 8 bases map to TRBD1. The sequencing sample was made of peripheral blood. The CDR3 protein is CASRRDRSSGNTIYF. For the CDR3, the DNA is TGTGCCAGTAGGAGGGACAGGAGCTCTGGAAACACCATATATTTT.